The rows below give T cell receptor beta chains drawn from one sample of a study of control samples from healthy donors and cancer patients. Assay: immunoSEQ multiplex PCR; the TCRdb copy retains only in-frame clones and omits some. The table has 95,000 to 150,000 clones, around 88% seen once; the top ten hold approximately 3.5%. Sequencing was done on a sample of blood. All receptors come from a middle-aged man in good health. The CDR3 runs from the conserved cysteine through the conserved F or W. Each record gives: V gene, D gene, J gene, clone size, CDR3 protein, CDR3 DNA. A D gene is named only where the DNA matches it firmly. Clone size is given for some rows only: seen once, a few or many times, or a class if the clone is expanded.

>TRBV29-1|TRBD1|TRBJ2-1|-
CSVEASTGGSRNEQFF
TGCAGCGTTGAAGCCTCGACAGGGGGCTCGAGGAATGAGCAGTTCTTC
>TRBV28|-|TRBJ1-2|-
CASSLTDRTNYGYTF
TGTGCCAGCAGCCTAACCGACAGGACTAACTATGGCTACACCTTC
>TRBV24-1|-|TRBJ2-3|-
CATSDFSITDTQYF
TGTGCCACCAGTGATTTCTCGATCACAGATACGCAGTATTTT
>TRBV18|-|TRBJ2-7|-
CASSPGASFTYEQYF
TGTGCCAGCTCACCAGGTGCCAGTTTCACCTACGAGCAGTACTTC
>TRBV2|TRBD2|TRBJ2-3|-
CASKKRGDGTDTQYF
TGTGCCAGCAAAAAGCGGGGGGACGGCACAGATACGCAGTATTTT
>TRBV5-1|-|TRBJ1-6|few
CASRGDRNSPLHF
TGCGCCAGCAGGGGTGACAGGAATTCACCCCTCCACTTT
>TRBV3-1/TRBV3-2|-|TRBJ1-1|-
CASTQSLSNTEAFF
TGTGCCAGCACCCAGAGTCTCTCGAACACTGAAGCTTTCTTT
>TRBV24-1|-|TRBJ1-3|-
CATSHRASGNTIYF
TGTGCCACCAGTCACCGCGCCTCTGGAAACACCATATATTTT
>TRBV28|TRBD1|TRBJ2-5|-
CASSFRDRGMETQYF
TGTGCCAGCAGTTTCCGGGACAGGGGGATGGAGACCCAGTACTTC
>TRBV11-3|-|TRBJ1-6|-
CASSLGGLRDSPLHF
TGTGCCAGCAGCTTAGGTGGGTTGCGGGATTCACCCCTCCACTTT
>TRBV18|-|TRBJ2-1|once
CASSADRSYNEQFF
TGTGCCAGCTCAGCTGACAGATCCTACAATGAGCAGTTCTTC
>TRBV27|TRBD2|TRBJ2-2|-
CASRTLAGGAGELFF
TGTGCCAGCAGGACTTTAGCGGGGGGCGCCGGGGAGCTGTTTTTT
>TRBV25-1|-|TRBJ1-2|-
CASSESVGPNYGYTF
TGTGCCAGCAGTGAATCTGTCGGCCCTAACTATGGCTACACCTTC
>TRBV5-8|-|TRBJ1-3|-
CASRQPFGGGNTIYF
TGTGCCAGCAGACAGCCCTTTGGAGGTGGAAACACCATATATTTT
>TRBV18|TRBD1|TRBJ2-1|-
CASSHTGGDEQFF
TGTGCCAGCTCACACACAGGGGGCGATGAGCAGTTCTTC
>TRBV4-1|TRBD2|TRBJ2-7|-
CASSQAREGEQYF
TGCGCCAGCAGCCAAGCGCGGGAGGGCGAGCAGTACTTC
>TRBV6-5|-|TRBJ1-6|-
CASSYSPGDNSPLHF
TGTGCCAGCAGTTACTCTCCAGGGGATAATTCACCCCTCCACTTT
>TRBV12-5|TRBD1|TRBJ1-1|-
CASVSQGATEAFF
TGTGCTAGTGTTAGTCAGGGGGCTACTGAAGCTTTCTTT
>TRBV19|-|TRBJ2-6|-
CASSIGTGANVLTF
TGTGCCAGTAGTATAGGGACTGGGGCCAACGTCCTGACTTTC
>TRBV12-3/TRBV12-4|-|TRBJ1-2|-
CASSLKTAVGYTF
TGTGCCAGCAGTTTAAAGACAGCGGTAGGCTACACCTTC
>TRBV13|-|TRBJ1-6|-
CASSLGTGGVSPLHF
TGTGCCAGCAGCTTAGGCACAGGCGGCGTTTCACCCCTCCACTTT
>TRBV10-2|-|TRBJ2-3|-
CASSQGGDTQYF
TGCGCCAGCAGCCAGGGTGGAGATACGCAGTATTTT